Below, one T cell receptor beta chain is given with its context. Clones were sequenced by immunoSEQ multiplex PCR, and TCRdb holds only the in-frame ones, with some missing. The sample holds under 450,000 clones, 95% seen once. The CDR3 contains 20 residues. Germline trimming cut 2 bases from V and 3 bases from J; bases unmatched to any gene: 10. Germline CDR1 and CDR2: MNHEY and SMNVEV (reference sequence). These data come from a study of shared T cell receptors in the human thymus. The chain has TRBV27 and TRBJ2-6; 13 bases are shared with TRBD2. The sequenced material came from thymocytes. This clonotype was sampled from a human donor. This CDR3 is CASSLQPGGTSGNGANVLTF. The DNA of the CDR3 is TGTGCCAGCAGTTTACAGCCCGGAGGGACTAGCGGGAATGGGGCCAACGTCCTGACTTTC.